In this sample, the clone carrying this T cell receptor (beta chain) turned up many times. As yet, its antigen is unknown. The CDR3 sequence is 15 residues long. Germline lookup yields CDR1 MNHNS and CDR2 SASEGT. With 8 bases removed from V and 3 bases from J, the gap between germline ends came to 17 bases. As TCR cDNA was made by 5'RACE template switching, a universal primer site and UMIs were added. In TCRdb, the 5' RACE reads were re-called with MiXCR into one record per CDR3 protein. The table has 120,000 to 150,000 distinct CDR3 sequences, less than 9.5% seen once. These data originate in a study of T cells after yellow fever vaccination. Points from the study as a whole: Contamination by abundant bulk-population clonotypes could be present in FACS-sorted repertoires. Weaker, the secondary response peaked sooner, at day 5 versus 15.

The material was CD4+ T cells sorted from PBMCs, obtained 5 days after the yellow fever booster vaccination. The chain couples TRBV6-1 to TRBJ2-1, with D possibly being TRBD2 (6 bases). This receptor was obtained from a man between 25 and 39 years old who received the YFV17D yellow fever vaccine. The chain's CDR3 is CASGRGGVGYNEQFF. CDR3 nucleotides: TGTGCCAGCGGGCGGGGCGGGGTCGGCTACAATGAGCAGTTCTTC.